This is a list of T cell receptor beta chains from one sample in a study of cytomegalovirus exposure and HLA in healthy donors. Sequenced by immunoSEQ multiplex PCR; TCRdb stores in-frame clones only, minus some. The repertoire consists of roughly 200,000 clones, with about 80% occurring once and the leading ten covering about 0.58%. The material sequenced was PBMCs. These receptors were obtained from a woman aged 40 to 50 in good health and CMV-seronegative. Each CDR3 is given with its conserved first and last residue. D genes are given only for firm matches. Not every row has a clone size; where given, it reads once, few, many or a size class.

D gene,clone size,V gene,J gene,CDR3 protein,CDR3 DNA
-,few,TRBV30,TRBJ2-1,CAWSTRGLSSYNEQFF,TGTGCCTGGAGTACTCGAGGCCTCAGCTCCTACAATGAGCAGTTCTTC
-,once,TRBV21-1,TRBJ1-5,CASEKVKGCIYSNQPQHF,TGTGCCAGTGAAAAGGTCAAGGGGTGTATATATAGCAATCAGCCCCAGCATTTT
TRBD2,-,TRBV10-3,TRBJ2-1,CAISESSSGGYYNEQFF,TGTGCCATCAGTGAGTCGTCTAGCGGGGGATACTACAATGAGCAGTTCTTC
-,-,TRBV28,TRBJ2-7,CASSSPSGLAYSYEQYF,TGTGCCAGCAGCTCACCGTCCGGGTTGGCTTACTCCTACGAGCAGTACTTC
-,-,TRBV27,TRBJ2-2,CASSLIAGVYGELFF,TGTGCCAGCAGTTTAATTGCAGGGGTTTACGGGGAGCTGTTTTTT
TRBD1,-,TRBV5-1,TRBJ1-1,CASSPTGTVNTEAFF,TGCGCCAGCAGCCCGACCGGGACAGTGAACACTGAAGCTTTCTTT
-,-,TRBV6-1,TRBJ1-1,CASRNTGQGVTEAFF,TGTGCCAGCAGGAACACCGGGCAGGGTGTAACTGAAGCTTTCTTT
-,-,TRBV7-8,TRBJ1-1,CASSQRFTEAFF,TGTGCCAGCAGCCAACGGTTCACTGAAGCTTTCTTT
-,-,TRBV7-2,TRBJ2-7,CASRRDSHAYEQYF,TGTGCCAGCCGGCGGGACAGTCATGCCTACGAGCAGTACTTC
-,-,TRBV30,TRBJ2-3,CAWNGQTATDTQYF,TGTGCCTGGAATGGACAGACTGCCACAGATACGCAGTATTTT
-,-,TRBV28,TRBJ1-1,CASSLPGLGDTEAFF,TGTGCCAGCAGTTTACCGGGCTTAGGGGACACTGAAGCTTTCTTT
-,-,TRBV6-5,TRBJ2-3,CASSQTDTDTQYF,TGTGCCAGCAGCCAGACAGACACAGATACGCAGTATTTT
-,-,TRBV7-3,TRBJ2-3,CASSAVLGGSTDTQYF,TGTGCCAGCAGCGCCGTCCTGGGGGGAAGCACAGATACGCAGTATTTT
-,-,TRBV5-6,TRBJ1-3,CASSPQTGPRGNTIYF,TGTGCCAGCAGCCCCCAGACAGGTCCGAGGGGAAACACCATATATTTT
-,-,TRBV7-3,TRBJ1-6,CASSLQGNSPLHF,TGTGCCAGCAGCTTACAGGGAAATTCACCCCTCCACTTT
TRBD1,-,TRBV10-3,TRBJ1-4,CAISPGTDYEKLFF,TGTGCCATCAGCCCCGGGACAGACTATGAAAAACTGTTTTTT
-,-,TRBV5-1,TRBJ1-1,CASSNHSGWGEALF,TGCGCCAGCAGCAACCACAGCGGGTGGGGTGAAGCTCTCTTT
TRBD2,-,TRBV27,TRBJ2-5,CASSLGARLAGEETQYF,TGTGCCAGCAGTTTAGGGGCCCGGCTAGCGGGGGAAGAGACCCAGTACTTC
-,once,TRBV18,TRBJ1-4,CASSPPSQRNEKLFF,TGTGCCAGCTCACCACCTAGTCAGCGTAATGAAAAACTGTTTTTT
TRBD1,-,TRBV4-1,TRBJ1-1,CASNEPGQGGNTEAFF,TGCGCCAGCAACGAACCGGGACAGGGCGGGAACACTGAAGCTTTCTTT
TRBD2,-,TRBV11-3,TRBJ2-1,CASSFGAGGANEQFF,TGTGCCAGCAGCTTTGGGGCGGGGGGGGCGAATGAGCAGTTCTTC
-,-,TRBV30,TRBJ2-5,CAWTQFQGLGETQYF,TGTGCCTGGACCCAATTCCAGGGTCTCGGGGAGACCCAGTACTTC
-,-,TRBV7-2,TRBJ2-7,CASSFTKSHEQYF,TGTGCCAGCAGCTTTACCAAAAGCCACGAGCAGTACTTC
TRBD1,-,TRBV5-6,TRBJ1-2,CASSLTGSSYGYTF,TGTGCCAGCAGCCTGACAGGGTCTAGCTATGGCTACACCTTC
-,-,TRBV14,TRBJ2-2,CASSQDFATGELFF,TGTGCCAGCAGCCAAGATTTCGCGACCGGGGAGCTGTTTTTT
-,-,TRBV19,TRBJ1-4,CASSTGETNEKLFF,TGTGCCAGTAGCACGGGGGAAACTAATGAAAAACTGTTTTTT
TRBD1,-,TRBV27,TRBJ1-6,CATSMSGTGLSSYNSPLHF,TGTGCCACCTCGATGAGCGGGACAGGACTTAGCTCCTATAATTCACCCCTCCACTTT
-,-,TRBV5-5,TRBJ1-2,CASSLEGWGDGYTF,TGTGCCAGCAGCTTGGAAGGTTGGGGAGATGGCTACACCTTC
-,-,TRBV6-1,TRBJ1-1,CASSEVGRDTEAFF,TGTGCCAGCAGTGAAGTGGGCAGGGACACTGAAGCTTTCTTT